The 2 T cell receptor beta chains below come from one sample, sequenced in a study of blood T cell repertoires in COVID-19. The table came from immunoSEQ multiplex PCR; TCRdb's copy has only in-frame clones and leaves some out. The top ten hold about 3.2% of the sample, which has under 250,000 clones, 82% seen once. Sequencing input: PBMCs or T cells enriched from blood (not recorded which). These receptor sequences come from a woman aged 55-70 years who had recovered from COVID-19.

The V call is TRBV29-1, the J call TRBJ2-1; TRBD1 matches 7 bases. Germline V CDR1 and CDR2: SQVTM, ANQGSEA. The CDR3 extends over 14 amino acids. After removal of 3 bases from V and 4 bases from J, the junction contained 6 bases not matched to a gene. In DNA, the CDR3 is TGCAGCGTTGATGGCAGGGGGATGTACAATGAGCAGTTCTTC. Residues: CSVDGRGMYNEQFF.

The chain joins TRBV5-4 to TRBJ2-3, with 13 bases matching TRBD2. This CDR3 is built from 17 residues. Germline CDR1 SGHNT, CDR2 YYREEE (reference sequence). J gave up 2 bases and V 0 bases, and 3 bases lay outside the gene matches. Here the CDR3 reads CASSLVGLAGITDTQYF. The CDR3 DNA reads as TGTGCCAGCAGCTTGGTGGGACTAGCGGGAATCACAGATACGCAGTATTTT.